The 31 T cell receptor beta chains below were found in one sample sequenced in a study of cytomegalovirus exposure and HLA in healthy donors (dated by TCRdb to 2017 to 2019). Libraries were built with the immunoSEQ multiplex PCR assay. TCRdb obtained this table from immuneACCESS and retained in-frame rearrangements with V and J assigned. These tables miss some clones; where compared with another copy, unresolved V genes account for less than half of the shortfall, and the remainder is unexplained. Recorded for this sample are approximately 65,000 clones; about nine tenths of them occurred a single time. The ten biggest clones cover 2.5% to 4% of the sample. Sample: PBMCs. The receptors shown here come from a man younger than 30 in good health and CMV-seronegative.

The chain joins TRBV6-5 to TRBJ2-5; 7 bases line up with TRBD1. Germline CDR1 reads MNHEY; CDR2 reads SVGAGI. This CDR3 is built from 14 residues. J gave up 3 bases and V 5 bases, and 6 bases lay outside the gene matches. The DNA of the CDR3 is TGTGCCAGCAGTAGAACAGGGGAAGAAGAGACCCAGTACTTC. Translated, it gives CASSRTGEEETQYF.

The sample holds a few counts of this clone. This chain joins TRBV9 and TRBJ2-1; 11 bases are shared with TRBD2. The length of the CDR3 is 14 residues. From germline, CDR1 is SGDLS and CDR2 YYNGEE. The V gene end was trimmed by 4 bases and the J gene end by 6 bases; junction bases not matched to a gene: 3. In nucleotides, the CDR3 is TGTGCCAGCAGCCCTGGGACTAGCGGCAATGAGCAGTTCTTC. Its translation: CASSPGTSGNEQFF.

This clone was picked up one time. The CDR3 sequence is CASSQGQGGYGYTF. The CDR3 nucleotides read TGCGCCAGCAGCCAGGGACAGGGAGGATATGGCTACACCTTC. The chain employs TRBV4-3 and TRBJ1-2, with 9 positions matching TRBD1. In germline, CDR1 is LGHNA, CDR2 YSLEER. J was trimmed by 5 bases and V by 3 bases; bases with no gene match: 4. The CDR3 loop spans 14 amino acids.

Concerning this clone: The junction does not match germline at one end; this may be a read error. V gene TRBV7-7 combines with J gene TRBJ2-7; the D gene is possibly TRBD2 (6 bases). The CDR3 consists of 14 residues. Germline CDR1 is SSHAT and CDR2 is FNYEAQ (reference sequence). The CDR3 DNA reads TGTGCTAGCAGCTTAGCCAGCGGGTTGGGCGAGCAGTACTTC. Translation: CASSLASGLGEQYF.

J is TRBJ1-1 and V is TRBV6-5; 8 bases match TRBD1. Germline-derived CDR1 and CDR2 are MNHEY and SVGAGI. After removal of 5 bases from V and 1 base from J, the junction contained 6 bases not matched to a gene. The CDR3 covers 15 residues. The CDR3 nucleotides read TGTGCCAGCAGTCCCGGACAGGGCGGGAACACTGAAGCTTTCTTT. Translation: CASSPGQGGNTEAFF.

The rearrangement uses TRBV28 and TRBJ1-2; 7 nucleotides line up with TRBD1. Germline CDR1 and CDR2: MDHEN and SYDVKM. The V and J ends lost 1 base and 1 base, in that order; junction bases with no gene match: 6. This CDR3 region has 16 residues. CDR3 amino acids: CASSLLAGGNNYGYTF. The CDR3 DNA reads as TGTGCCAGCAGTTTATTGGCAGGGGGAAATAACTATGGCTACACCTTC.

The chain combines TRBV20-1 with TRBJ2-7, with unresolved D. CDR1 is DFQATT and CDR2 is SNEGSKA in the germline V gene (reference sequence). Trimming removed 3 bases from V and 3 bases from J, with 3 bases in between. The CDR3 has 10 amino acids. Here the CDR3 DNA reads TGCAGTGCTAGCTACTACGAGCAGTACTTC. It translates to CSASYYEQYF.

V usage is TRBV14 and J usage is TRBJ2-2, with D tentatively TRBD2 (6 bases). CDR3 length: 15 amino acids. The germline V and J ends were trimmed by 7 bases and 0 bases, with 12 bases remaining between them. Germline CDR1 and CDR2: SGHDN and FVKESK. Here the CDR3 reads CASKRTTANTGELFF. The CDR3 DNA follows: TGTGCCAGCAAGAGGACTACGGCGAACACCGGGGAGCTGTTTTTT.

This sequence joins TRBV19 and TRBJ1-5; D may be TRBD1 (6 bases). The CDR3 consists of 16 residues. V lost 4 bases, J lost 2 bases, and 15 bases lay in between. The germline gives CDR1 LNHDA, CDR2 SQIVND (reference sequence). The CDR3 nucleotides are TGTGCCAGTAGTACTTTACAGGGTCTGGGCAATCAGCCCCAGCATTTT. As protein: CASSTLQGLGNQPQHF.

The chain carries TRBV4-3 and TRBJ2-3; D is unclear. The CDR3 covers 14 residues. V was clipped by 3 bases and J by 1 base, with 8 bases between them. The V gene's germline CDR1 is LGHNA and CDR2 YSLEER. CDR3 in DNA: TGCGCCAGCAGCCAGCCGGGTGGCACAGATACGCAGTATTTT. This translates into CASSQPGGTDTQYF.

This chain joins TRBV29-1 and TRBJ1-5; 7 bases fit TRBD1. The germline gives CDR1 SQVTM, CDR2 ANQGSEA. The V segment lost 6 bases and the J segment 5 bases; nucleotides outside the gene matches: 4. This CDR3 is 12 amino acids long. CDR3 protein: CSVTTGDQPQHF. Written as DNA, the CDR3 is TGCAGCGTCACAACAGGGGATCAGCCCCAGCATTTT. Filled out from reference TRBV29-1 and TRBJ1-5, the complete variable domain reads SAVISQKPSRDICQRGTSLTIQCQVDSQVTMMFWYRQQPGQSLTLIATANQGSEATYESGFVIDKFPISRPNLTFSTLTVSNMSPEDSSIYLCSVTTGDQPQHFGDGTRLSIL.

This chain links TRBV4-3 with TRBJ2-7, with D perhaps matching TRBD2 (5 bases). V lost 1 base and J 9 bases, leaving 22 bases between the germline ends. Germline CDR1 is LGHNA and CDR2 is YSLEER. There are 16 residues in the CDR3. Here the CDR3 reads CASSQVWPGKWFGQYF. CDR3 in DNA: TGCGCCAGCAGCCAAGTTTGGCCGGGGAAGTGGTTTGGGCAGTACTTC.

J is TRBJ2-3 and V is TRBV28, with TRBD1 as a possible D gene (6 bases). This CDR3 is built from 13 residues. Per germline, CDR1 MDHEN and CDR2 SYDVKM. Trimming took off 7 bases at V and 2 bases at J, with 10 bases between the two ends. Here the CDR3 reads CASTWDNTDTQYF. DNA for the CDR3: TGTGCCAGCACCTGGGACAACACAGATACGCAGTATTTT.

This chain connects TRBV9 to TRBJ2-2, with D unclear. The CDR3 spans 16 residues. The V end was cut by 4 bases, the J end by 1 base, with 14 bases between. CDR1 is SGDLS and CDR2 is YYNGEE in the germline V gene. The CDR3, as DNA: TGTGCCAGCAGCCCCGGGTGGATTCGGAACACCGGGGAGCTGTTTTTT. Amino acids: CASSPGWIRNTGELFF. The entire variable domain, with the rest obtained from reference TRBV9 and TRBJ2-2, is as follows: DSGVTQTPKHLITATGQRVTLRCSPRSGDLSVYWYQQSLDQGLQFLIQYYNGEERAKGNILERFSAQQFPDLHSELNLSSLELGDSALYFCASSPGWIRNTGELFFGEGSRLTVL.

This chain connects TRBV27 to TRBJ2-7; TRBD2 matches 8 bases. J was trimmed by 4 bases and V by 5 bases; bases with no gene match: 10. The CDR3 sequence is 15 residues long. Germline CDR1 reads MNHEY; CDR2 reads SMNVEV (reference sequence). The CDR3 loop is CASSQSGGGFYEQYF. CDR3 sequence (DNA): TGTGCCAGCAGTCAATCAGGCGGGGGGTTTTACGAGCAGTACTTC.

The chain links TRBV6-6 to TRBJ2-7; D is perhaps TRBD1 (7 bases). CDR1 is MNHNY, CDR2 SVGAGI, per germline (reference sequence). The length of the CDR3 is 16 residues. Trimming pared 0 bases from V and 1 base from J, leaving 13 bases between. DNA of the CDR3: TGTGCCAGCAGTTACTCCCCTGCAGGGGGGTCCTACGAGCAGTACTTC. This codes for CASSYSPAGGSYEQYF.

The rearrangement uses TRBV28 and TRBJ1-3; a weak D match, TRBD1 (5 bases). The CDR3 contains 15 residues. Trimming stripped 10 bases from V and 0 bases from J, with 16 bases between. Germline-derived CDR1 and CDR2 are MDHEN and SYDVKM. In nucleotides, the CDR3 is TGTGCCATATCGGCCCAGGGCCTCTCTGGAAACACCATATATTTT. This codes for CAISAQGLSGNTIYF.

This clone was counted a few times. The V gene is TRBV25-1, the J gene TRBJ2-5; possibly TRBD2 for D (6 bases). The ends were cut back, 1 base at V and 5 bases at J, with 14 bases in the middle. The germline V gene encodes CDR1 MGHDK and CDR2 SYGVNS. The CDR3 spans 15 residues. The CDR3 DNA sequence: TGTGCCAGCAGTGAATGGAATAGGGGAGGTGAGACCCAGTACTTC. Translated: CASSEWNRGGETQYF.

This sequence joins TRBV6-5 and TRBJ2-7; 11 bases fit TRBD2. V gave up 4 bases and J gave up 6 bases; unmatched junction bases: 5. This CDR3 is 14 amino acids long. Per germline, CDR1 MNHEY and CDR2 SVGAGI. The CDR3 DNA sequence: TGTGCCAGCAGTTCGACTAGCGGGAATCGCGAGCAGTACTTC. Residues: CASSSTSGNREQYF.

The chain has TRBV6-5 and TRBJ1-1; D gene uncertain. Trimming stripped 5 bases from V and 10 bases from J, with 14 bases between. CDR3 length: 12 residues. Looked up from germline, CDR1 is MNHEY and CDR2 is SVGAGI. CDR3 DNA: TGTGCCAGCAGTCTCCTGGGGAGGGCAGCTTTCTTT. Amino acid sequence: CASSLLGRAAFF.

The genes are TRBV19 and TRBJ2-7; 10 nucleotides line up with TRBD1. CDR1 LNHDA and CDR2 SQIVND come from the germline V gene (reference sequence). The CDR3 length is 16 residues. V lost 10 bases and J lost 2; bases outside the gene matches: 14. DNA for the CDR3: TGTGCCACCAGAAGGGGGGGGACAGGGGTCCCCTACGAGCAGTACTTC. This gives the protein CATRRGGTGVPYEQYF.

The chain uses TRBV28 and TRBJ1-2; 9 bases align to TRBD1. Trimming at V came to 5 bases and at J to 7 bases, leaving 11 bases not matched to a gene. The CDR3 extends over 15 amino acids. Per the germline V gene, CDR1 is MDHEN and CDR2 is SYDVKM. The CDR3 DNA is TGTGCCAGCAGTCCCCCGGAACAGGGGGCGCGTGGCTACACCTTC. This encodes CASSPPEQGARGYTF.

The sample holds one count of this clone. This rearrangement joins TRBV5-1 to TRBJ1-5; no firm D call. Germline CDR1 and CDR2: SGHRS and YFSETQ. The germline V and J ends were trimmed by 0 bases and 5 bases, with 12 bases remaining between them. CDR3 length: 15 amino acids. DNA of the CDR3: TGCGCCAGCAGCTTGGGAATCTCTAAAGATCAGCCCCAGCATTTT. This gives the protein CASSLGISKDQPQHF.

V is TRBV4-2 and J is TRBJ2-1; D uncertain. The V gene's germline CDR1 is LGHNA and CDR2 YNFKEQ. V lost 5 bases, J lost 8 bases, and 10 bases lay in between. The CDR3 spans 12 residues. The CDR3 is CASSLDRDEQFF. The DNA of the CDR3 is TGTGCCAGCAGCTTAGACCGGGATGAGCAGTTCTTC.

This clone was found a few times. This chain links TRBV19 with TRBJ2-7; D gene ambiguous. Trimming left V 4 bases short and J 7 bases short, with 8 bases between. Germline lookup yields CDR1 LNHDA and CDR2 SQIVND (reference sequence). The CDR3 extends over 11 amino acids. This CDR3 is CASSNGWEQYF. The DNA of the CDR3 is TGTGCCAGTAGTAATGGCTGGGAGCAGTACTTC.

The chain is built from TRBV25-1 and TRBJ1-1; TRBD1 might be the D (5 bases). The germline CDR1 and CDR2 sequences are MGHDK and SYGVNS. The CDR3 extends over 15 amino acids. Trimming stripped 1 base from V and 5 bases from J, with 14 bases between. CDR3 nucleotide sequence: TGTGCCAGCAGTGAATGGGCGGGGGAGGGGACTGAAGCTTTCTTT. Its protein is CASSEWAGEGTEAFF. Using reference TRBV25-1 and TRBJ1-1 for the parts outside the CDR3, the full variable domain is EADIYQTPRYLVIGTGKKITLECSQTMGHDKMYWYQQDPGMELHLIHYSYGVNSTEKGDLSSESTVSRIRTEHFPLTLESARPSHTSQYLCASSEWAGEGTEAFFGQGTRLTVV.

DNA for the CDR3: TGTGCCAGCAGTCGACTCGGGAAATCCTACAATGAGCAGTTCTTC. Amino acids: CASSRLGKSYNEQFF. The V and J genes are TRBV9 and TRBJ2-1; weak D call: TRBD2 (5 bases). The CDR3 loop spans 15 amino acids. Germline V gene lookup returns CDR1 SGDLS and CDR2 YYNGEE. Trimming shortened V by 5 bases and J by 1 base, and 13 bases separated the two germline ends.

The V and J genes are TRBV4-2 and TRBJ2-3; a possible D gene is TRBD1 (7 bases). CDR1 and CDR2 from the germline V gene are LGHNA and YNFKEQ. CDR3 length: 15 residues. Trimming removed 1 base from V and 1 base from J, with 9 bases in between. The CDR3 is CASSQGRGGTDTQYF. In DNA form, the CDR3 reads TGTGCCAGCAGCCAAGGCAGGGGGGGCACAGATACGCAGTATTTT.

Concerning this clone: Mismatch with germline at one junction end may stem from a read error. The chain combines TRBV7-3 with TRBJ2-7, with a tentative D call TRBD2 (7 bases). CDR3 length: 13 residues. Germline V gives CDR1 SGHTA, CDR2 FQGTGA. CDR3 nucleotides: TGTGCCAGCAGCGCCCCGGAGGGGGGGACCCTTATCTTC. It specifies CASSAPEGGTLIF.

The J gene is TRBJ1-4, the V gene TRBV6-1, with D possibly matching TRBD1 (5 bases). The ends were cut back, 2 bases at V and 6 bases at J, with 16 bases in the middle. This CDR3 spans 16 amino acids. From germline, CDR1 is MNHNS and CDR2 SASEGT. CDR3 in DNA: TGTGCCAGCAGTGAACAGCGGGGGTTCGTTGATGAAAAACTGTTTTTT. Translating it yields CASSEQRGFVDEKLFF.

The chain is built from TRBV27 and TRBJ2-1; 7 bases are shared with TRBD2. Unmatched junction bases numbered 10, after V lost 6 bases and J lost 5 bases. Germline assignment: CDR1 MNHEY and CDR2 SMNVEV (reference sequence). CDR3 size: 15 residues. CDR3 sequence (DNA): TGTGCCAGCAGGTACTATAGCGGGCGTGACAATGAGCAGTTCTTC. Translation gives CASRYYSGRDNEQFF.